This T cell receptor beta chain was sequenced for a study of blood T cell repertoires in COVID-19 (dated by TCRdb to the early 2020s). Turning to the overall study: Samples covering the acute and convalescent phases of COVID-19 were provided by collaborators in the United States, Italy and Spain. The material from the prospective study consisted of cDNA or gDNA derived from T cells, B-cell-depleted T cells, or PBMCs. The dataset comprised deeply sampled blood TCRbeta repertoires from subjects exposed to, actively infected with, or recovered from COVID-19. The repertoires were released in a freely available public database meant as a resource for research on the immune response to SARS-CoV-2. The samples were drawn from two sources: the first 160 participants of the ongoing ImmuneRACE study, and 1,254 subjects contributed by 6 global collaborators. Nearly every sample came with metadata listing a de-identified subject ID, COVID-19 status, age in years and sex. Where available, HLA class I and class II types were obtained from metadata supplied by the sample provider rather than from assay-based typing.

TCRbeta CDR3 regions were amplified from genomic DNA using the immunoSEQ Assay, a bias-controlled multiplex PCR. As for the original processing: Within the assay, amplification of reference gene primers was used to estimate how many nucleated cells each sample contained. To quantify the absolute abundance of each unique TCRbeta CDR3 rearrangement, sequence reads were collapsed and filtered. Productive Simpson clonality was computed per sample as the square root of Simpson's diversity index over productive rearrangements. TCRdb holds this immuneACCESS table with in-frame rearrangements only. Some clones are missing; in checked studies, unresolved V genes explain under half, and the rest has no known cause. The V and J calls and clone size are taken from that table; D and trimming were inferred from the DNA. In all, the sample holds 250,000 to 350,000 clones, and 85% to 90% of those were seen once. The ten largest make up about 10% of the sample.

V drops 3 bases and J drops 3 bases, leaving 11 bases in between. Including the terminal cysteine and phenylalanine, the CDR3 comprises 13 residues. The retained sequence is limited to the CDR3, 39 bases, with the frame set at the first base. The germline V gene (reference sequence) specifies GTSNPN as CDR1 and SVGIG as CDR2. Results and caveats for the whole study, not just this receptor: The quantity of clinical and demographic metadata differed by source and by participant and was supplied without curation.

This clone has a single count. Its specific antigen is unknown. Within one base of it there is no much larger clone, and no base qualities were kept. Enrolling through a virtual design, the prospective study's participants ranged in age from roughly 18 to 90 years and lived across roughly 24 United States geographic areas. In the prospective study, participants were assigned to cohorts based on the clinical history participants reported in a screening survey and a study questionnaire. Recovered participants in ImmuneRACE Cohort 3 were defined by two consecutive negative NP/OP PCR tests, clearance by a healthcare professional, or resolution of symptoms. Each participant in the prospective study had whole blood, serum and a nasopharyngeal or oropharyngeal swab collected by mobile phlebotomists. Participants in the prospective study had the option to provide additional blood draws and questionnaires over a roughly 2-month period. Blood samples from the prospective study were shipped frozen or at room temperature prior to DNA extraction.

The sample consisted of PBMCs or T cells enriched from blood (not recorded which). The chain links TRBV30 with TRBJ1-1; 5 matching bases give a weak D call of TRBD1. The origin of this receptor is a woman younger than 30 who had recovered from COVID-19. The CDR3 sequence is CAWRAGPDTEAFF. The DNA sequence reads TGTGCCTGGAGGGCAGGGCCAGACACTGAAGCTTTCTTT.